Listed here are 7 T cell receptor beta chains from one sample, sequenced in a study of response to subunit inactivated influenza vaccine. TCRdb ran MiXCR on the RT-PCR reads and lists one entry per CDR3 protein. The sample contains 600,000 to 850,000 distinct CDR3 sequences, 12% to 15% of which appear only once. Sequencing used PBMCs from blood, obtained around 14 days before vaccination. The receptors were sampled from a man between 50 and 59 years old who received an inactivated influenza vaccine.

Only a few counts were recorded for this clonotype. The chain uses TRBV27 and TRBJ2-7; D ambiguous. Trimming removed 6 bases from V and 0 bases from J, with 12 bases in between. Germline V gene lookup returns CDR1 MNHEY and CDR2 SMNVEV (reference sequence). The CDR3 runs to 14 residues. The CDR3 reads CASSRQAASYEQYF. CDR3 sequence (DNA): TGTGCCAGCAGCCGGCAGGCCGCCTCCTACGAGCAGTACTTC.

This clonotype showed up just a few times. The chain combines TRBV9 with TRBJ2-1; 10 bases match TRBD2. The CDR3 has 15 residues. J gave up 6 bases and V 0 bases, and 3 bases lay outside the gene matches. Germline CDR1 reads SGDLS; CDR2 reads YYNGEE. This CDR3 reads CASSVGIAGGNEQFF. The CDR3 nucleotides read TGTGCCAGCAGCGTAGGGATAGCGGGAGGCAATGAGCAGTTCTTC.

The chain joins TRBV12-3 or TRBV12-4 to TRBJ2-1, with TRBD1 as a possible D gene (6 bases). The V end lost 6 bases, the J end lost 3 bases, and 15 bases lay between the germline ends. CDR3 length: 15 residues. The CDR3 protein is CASSEDSRGYNEQFF. The CDR3 nucleotides read TGTGCCAGCAGCGAGGACAGTCGGGGCTACAATGAGCAGTTCTTC.

The rearrangement links TRBV20-1 to TRBJ2-7; 7 nucleotides align to TRBD2. Germline assignment: CDR1 DFQATT and CDR2 SNEGSKA (reference sequence). V was clipped by 3 bases and J by 4 bases; unmatched bases: 6. The CDR3 runs 13 residues. DNA of the CDR3: TGCAGTGCTAGTGAGCTAGCGGAATACGAGCAGTACTTC. This translates into CSASELAEYEQYF.

This clonotype has a handful of counts. As DNA, the CDR3 is TGTGCCAGCAGGGAGGGACTAGGGCGGGGGGATGAGCAGTTCTTC. This codes for CASREGLGRGDEQFF. This chain links TRBV4-2 with TRBJ2-1; 8 bases fit TRBD2. The CDR3 runs 15 residues. Germline assignment: CDR1 LGHNA and CDR2 YNFKEQ. Trimming took 6 bases from V and 8 from J; bases not matched to a gene: 12.

This clonotype was found many times. The chain joins TRBV7-2 to TRBJ2-1, with D possibly being TRBD2 (5 bases). This CDR3 comprises 13 residues. CDR1 is SGHTA and CDR2 is FQGNSA in the germline V gene. Deletions cut 3 bases from V and 9 bases from J, with 12 bases between. In nucleotides, the CDR3 is TGTGCCAGCAGCTTCGCTAGCCGCACTGAGCAGTTCTTC. Protein sequence: CASSFASRTEQFF.

The table lists this clonotype with a few counts. The chain links TRBV6-2 or TRBV6-3 to TRBJ2-1, with TRBD2 identical over 9 bases. Germline V gene data show CDR1 as MNHEY and CDR2 as SVGEGT. The CDR3 spans 16 residues. V lost 0 bases, J lost 2 bases, and 2 bases stayed unmatched. DNA for the CDR3: TGTGCCAGCAGTTACTCTGCGGGAGGGACCTACAATGAGCAGTTCTTC. Its protein product is CASSYSAGGTYNEQFF.